The count of the clone carrying this T cell receptor (beta chain) is one. Trimming cost V 0 bases and J 8 bases; bases outside gene matches: 6. The germline gives CDR1 WNHNN, CDR2 SYGVQD (reference sequence). There are 16 residues in the CDR3. Only in-frame clones appear in the TCRdb table, and some are missing; sequencing was by immunoSEQ multiplex PCR. The sample shows around 2,000 clones, 90% to 95% of them seen only once. This specimen comes from a study of circulating and synovial CD4+ cells in juvenile arthritis. The chain joins TRBV10-1 to TRBJ1-6, with 8 bases matching TRBD1. The material sequenced was HLA-DR+ CD4+ T cells from blood. This sample's subset: circulating pathogenic-like lymphocytes, sorted as HLA-DR+CD14-CD3+CD4+CD25low/- blood T cells. The receptor's source is a human donor with juvenile idiopathic arthritis. CDR3 sequence reads: CASSESKPGGDSPLHF. CDR3 nucleotides: TGCGCCAGCAGTGAGTCGAAACCAGGGGGCGATTCACCCCTCCACTTT.